A single T cell receptor beta chain is shown here with its context. This specimen comes from a study of blood T cell repertoires in COVID-19. Germline-derived CDR1 and CDR2 are SGHDN and FVKESK. The CDR3 contains 15 residues. The V gene lost 0 bases and the J gene lost 5 bases, with 14 bases spanning the gap. Produced via immunoSEQ multiplex PCR; TCRdb's table is partial and in-frame only. Among 250,000 to 350,000 clones listed, around nine tenths were seen once. This chain joins TRBV14 and TRBJ2-7; maybe TRBD1 (6 bases). Sequencing input: peripheral blood. The source is a woman between 25 and 40 years old with COVID-19, enrolled during active disease. The CDR3 coding sequence is TGTGCCAGCAGCCAAGATGGCAGGGGTGTCCACGAGCAGTACTTC. Translation gives CASSQDGRGVHEQYF.